The 25 T cell receptor beta chains reported below all come from one sample, sequenced in a study of cytomegalovirus exposure and HLA in healthy donors. PCR used 60 Vbeta primers and 13 Jbeta primers. Using immunoSEQ multiplex PCR, the repertoire was profiled, and TCRdb retains in-frame clones only, with some absent. The repertoire has approximately 100,000 clones, 79% of them found once; the top ten carry more than 3%. Input material: PBMCs. The source of these receptors is a woman in her thirties or forties in good health and CMV-seronegative.

The chain carries TRBV19 and TRBJ1-2, with D unresolved. The germline V and J ends were trimmed by 3 bases and 4 bases, with 9 bases remaining between them. Germline lookup yields CDR1 LNHDA and CDR2 SQIVND (reference sequence). This CDR3 contains 13 residues. The CDR3 DNA is TGTGCCAGTAGTATCGGACTGACCTATGGCTACACCTTC. Protein product: CASSIGLTYGYTF.

The gene calls are TRBV18 and TRBJ1-1; D might be TRBD1 (5 bases). The CDR3 is made up of 15 amino acids. Germline V gives CDR1 KGHSH, CDR2 LQKENI. V was clipped by 7 bases and J by 0 bases, with 15 bases between them. CDR3 region: CASLDVGAMNTEAFF. The CDR3 DNA sequence: TGTGCCAGCTTAGACGTTGGGGCGATGAACACTGAAGCTTTCTTT.

V and J are TRBV6-1 and TRBJ1-1; D not resolved. This CDR3 is built from 13 residues. The germline V and J ends were trimmed by 1 base and 1 base, with 4 bases remaining between them. Germline V lookup: CDR1 MNHNS, CDR2 SASEGT. CDR3: CASSEGENTEAFF. CDR3 nucleotide sequence: TGTGCCAGCAGTGAAGGAGAGAACACTGAAGCTTTCTTT.

V is TRBV25-1 and J is TRBJ1-1; D gene ambiguous. Germline V gene sequence: CDR1 MGHDK, CDR2 SYGVNS. V lost 5 bases and J 4 bases, leaving 5 bases between the germline ends. CDR3 size: 11 residues. The CDR3 reads CASSPVTEAFF. The CDR3 nucleotides are TGTGCCAGCAGTCCGGTCACTGAAGCTTTCTTT.

The V gene is TRBV6-6, the J gene TRBJ2-1; D is possibly TRBD1 (6 bases). V was shortened by 0 bases and J by 5 bases, with 11 bases between the two germline ends. The V gene's germline CDR1 is MNHNY and CDR2 SVGAGI (reference sequence). The CDR3 runs to 15 residues. For the CDR3, the DNA is TGTGCCAGCAGTTACTCGTCAGGGGCGGACAATGAGCAGTTCTTC. It codes for CASSYSSGADNEQFF.

The chain combines TRBV19 with TRBJ1-3; D gene unclear. V was shortened by 2 bases and J by 4 bases, with 12 bases between the two germline ends. The CDR3 contains 15 residues. CDR1 is LNHDA, CDR2 SQIVND, per germline (reference sequence). The CDR3 loop reads CASSILRGSGNTIYF. The DNA of the CDR3 is TGTGCCAGTAGTATACTTCGGGGATCCGGAAACACCATATATTTT. Looking up the rest from reference TRBV19 and TRBJ1-3 gives the full variable domain: DGGITQSPKYLFRKEGQNVTLSCEQNLNHDAMYWYRQDPGQGLRLIYYSQIVNDFQKGDIAEGYSVSREKKESFPLTVTSAQKNPTAFYLCASSILRGSGNTIYFGEGSWLTVV.

This clone was detected a few times. The genes are TRBV6-1 and TRBJ2-3, with 9 bases aligning to TRBD2. Germline-derived CDR1 and CDR2 are MNHNS and SASEGT. The CDR3 loop spans 15 amino acids. The ends lost 1 base at V and 1 base at J; junction bases unmatched: 0. CDR3 coding DNA: TGTGCCAGCAGTGAAGAGCGGGGGGGCACAGATACGCAGTATTTT. The encoded protein is CASSEERGGTDTQYF.

V and J are TRBV27 and TRBJ2-1; D not resolved. In germline, CDR1 is MNHEY, CDR2 SMNVEV (reference sequence). The CDR3 covers 13 residues. V was cut by 5 bases and J by 12 bases, with 17 bases left in between. The DNA of the CDR3 is TGTGCCAGCAGTCTAAAGATAGACTCGATGCAGTTCTTC. This translates into CASSLKIDSMQFF.

The chain's CDR3 is CASSFAGPYEQYF. CDR3 sequence (DNA): TGTGCCAGCAGCTTCGCGGGCCCCTACGAGCAGTACTTC. The chain links TRBV7-9 to TRBJ2-7, with a tentative D call TRBD2 (5 bases). CDR3 length: 13 amino acids. V gave up 3 bases and J gave up 2 bases, with 8 bases separating them. From germline, CDR1 is SEHNR and CDR2 FQNEAQ (reference sequence).

The chain carries TRBV4-1 and TRBJ2-7, with D tentatively TRBD2 (6 bases). Trimming took 0 bases from V and 5 from J, leaving 14 bases between them. Germline CDR1 and CDR2: MGHRA and YSYEKL. The CDR3 is 15 residues long. The CDR3 loop reads CASSQEVRRGDEQYF. CDR3 nucleotides: TGCGCCAGCAGCCAAGAGGTCCGGAGGGGCGACGAGCAGTACTTC.

The genes are TRBV28 and TRBJ1-5; TRBD1 aligns across 7 bases. There are 14 residues in the CDR3. Germline V gives CDR1 MDHEN, CDR2 SYDVKM. V was clipped by 7 bases and J by 3 bases; unmatched bases: 6. Here the CDR3 DNA reads TGTGCCAGCACTACAGGGGCCTACAATCAGCCCCAGCATTTT. Protein: CASTTGAYNQPQHF.

This clone was seen just once. The chain combines TRBV7-6 with TRBJ2-7; TRBD2 aligns across 13 bases. After removal of 6 bases from V and 0 bases from J, the junction contained 2 bases not matched to a gene. This CDR3 region has 15 residues. Per germline, CDR1 SGHVS and CDR2 FNYEAQ. The CDR3 region has the DNA TGTGCCAGCAGTCGGACTAGCGGGAGCTCCTACGAGCAGTACTTC. It specifies CASSRTSGSSYEQYF. The full variable domain, its missing parts supplied by reference TRBV7-6 and TRBJ2-7, is GAGVSQSPRYKVTKRGQDVALRCDPISGHVSLYWYRQALGQGPEFLTYFNYEAQQDKSGLPNDRFSAERPEGSISTLTIQRTEQRDSAMYRCASSRTSGSSYEQYFGPGTRLTVT.

The chain couples TRBV28 to TRBJ2-7; 7 positions match TRBD1. The germline V gene encodes CDR1 MDHEN and CDR2 SYDVKM. The CDR3 length is 17 residues. Trimming cost V 6 bases and J 0 bases; bases outside gene matches: 14. As DNA, the CDR3 is TGTGCCAGCAGCACATGGGGAGACAGGGCTGGCTCCTACGAGCAGTACTTC. Its protein product is CASSTWGDRAGSYEQYF.

This clone was found a few times. The chain recombines TRBV5-4 with TRBJ2-3; 9 bases fit TRBD2. The CDR3 consists of 14 residues. V was pared by 5 bases and J by 6 bases, with 7 bases of the junction left unmatched. The germline gives CDR1 SGHNT, CDR2 YYREEE (reference sequence). CDR3 coding DNA: TGTGCCAGCAGTTCGAGCGGGGGGCGTGATACGCAGTATTTT. Protein product: CASSSSGGRDTQYF.

This chain uses TRBV27 with TRBJ1-6; D gene unclear. V dropped 5 bases and J dropped 6 bases, with 17 bases sitting between them. The germline gives CDR1 MNHEY, CDR2 SMNVEV (reference sequence). This CDR3 spans 16 amino acids. The CDR3 DNA follows: TGTGCCAGCAGTACGTCCAAGGGCGGGAGTAATTCACCCCTCCACTTT. This sequence encodes CASSTSKGGSNSPLHF.

The gene calls are TRBV30 and TRBJ2-3, with 16 bases lining up with TRBD2. V lost 4 bases and J lost 7; bases outside the gene matches: 8. There are 16 residues in the CDR3. In germline, CDR1 is GTSNPN, CDR2 SVGIG (reference sequence). CDR3 in DNA: TGTGCCTGGAACCCGGGACTAGCGGGGGGGCGAAATACGCAGTATTTT. Translated: CAWNPGLAGGRNTQYF.

V usage is TRBV28 and J usage is TRBJ1-2, with TRBD1 identical over 8 bases. In germline, CDR1 is MDHEN, CDR2 SYDVKM. This CDR3 is built from 15 residues. V shed 3 bases and J 4 bases; nucleotides not matched to a gene: 7. The CDR3 spells CASSLSGGVVYGYTF. CDR3 nucleotide sequence: TGTGCCAGCAGTTTGTCAGGGGGCGTTGTCTATGGCTACACCTTC.

This clone was detected a few times. The chain employs TRBV4-3 and TRBJ1-1; D uncertain. This CDR3 spans 15 amino acids. V was pared by 0 bases and J by 0 bases, with 8 bases between. Germline loops: CDR1 LGHNA, CDR2 YSLEER. Written as DNA, the CDR3 is TGCGCCAGCAGCCAAGATGAACAGATGAACACTGAAGCTTTCTTT. Translation gives CASSQDEQMNTEAFF.

CDR3 in DNA: TGTGCCAGCAGAGGGACAGCGACGGTCGGGGAGCTGTTTTTT. Translated, it gives CASRGTATVGELFF. The chain carries TRBV13 and TRBJ2-2; 7 nucleotides align to TRBD1. The germline CDR1 and CDR2 sequences are PRHDT and FYEKMQ (reference sequence). The CDR3 totals 14 residues. J was trimmed by 7 bases and V by 6 bases; bases with no gene match: 8.

This clone was observed a few times. V usage is TRBV4-3 and J usage is TRBJ2-2; maybe TRBD1 (6 bases). CDR3 size: 20 residues. Germline CDR1 is LGHNA and CDR2 is YSLEER. V was pared by 2 bases and J by 0 bases, with 22 bases between. The CDR3 here is CASSQWLIGQRKTNTGELFF. CDR3 in DNA: TGCGCCAGCAGCCAATGGCTGATAGGACAGCGAAAAACGAACACCGGGGAGCTGTTTTTT.

The chain has TRBV10-3 and TRBJ2-7; no clear D gene. Trimming took 7 bases from V and 0 from J, leaving 13 bases between them. CDR1 ENHRY and CDR2 SYGVKD come from the germline V gene. The CDR3 loop spans 14 amino acids. The CDR3 spells CAINDEVNSYEQYF. CDR3 DNA: TGTGCCATCAACGACGAGGTAAACTCCTACGAGCAGTACTTC.

This clone was seen once. V gene TRBV10-3 combines with J gene TRBJ1-4; D is uncertain. CDR1 and CDR2 (germline): ENHRY, SYGVKD. V was trimmed by 4 bases and J by 5 bases, leaving 5 bases between them. The CDR3 covers 12 residues. The CDR3 protein is CAISVQNEKLFF. DNA of the CDR3: TGTGCCATCAGTGTGCAGAATGAAAAACTGTTTTTT.

The chain combines TRBV11-2 with TRBJ2-5, with 7 bases identical to TRBD1. Looked up from germline, CDR1 is SGHAT and CDR2 is FQNNGV. The trim removed 0 bases at V and 4 bases at J, leaving 14 bases unmatched. The CDR3 sequence is 18 residues long. DNA for the CDR3: TGTGCCAGCAGCTTAGAGTTTTGGCCCACAGGGGTCGGAGAGACCCAGTACTTC. It encodes CASSLEFWPTGVGETQYF.

V is TRBV5-4 and J is TRBJ2-7; 9 positions match TRBD1. This CDR3 spans 14 amino acids. V trimming: 4 bases; J trimming: 6 bases; junction bases outside the gene matches: 8. Germline CDR1 SGHNT, CDR2 YYREEE (reference sequence). The CDR3 DNA reads as TGTGCCAGCAGCCACCGGACAGGGGCGGTCGAGCAGTACTTC. Amino acids: CASSHRTGAVEQYF.

V gene TRBV5-1 combines with J gene TRBJ1-1; D may be TRBD1 (5 bases). Looked up from germline, CDR1 is SGHRS and CDR2 is YFSETQ. CDR3 length: 16 residues. V was trimmed by 2 bases and J by 7 bases, leaving 21 bases between them. The CDR3 bases are TGCGCCAGCAGCTTAGAAGCCGACAGATGGGGAGGTGAAGCTTTCTTT. This sequence encodes CASSLEADRWGGEAFF.